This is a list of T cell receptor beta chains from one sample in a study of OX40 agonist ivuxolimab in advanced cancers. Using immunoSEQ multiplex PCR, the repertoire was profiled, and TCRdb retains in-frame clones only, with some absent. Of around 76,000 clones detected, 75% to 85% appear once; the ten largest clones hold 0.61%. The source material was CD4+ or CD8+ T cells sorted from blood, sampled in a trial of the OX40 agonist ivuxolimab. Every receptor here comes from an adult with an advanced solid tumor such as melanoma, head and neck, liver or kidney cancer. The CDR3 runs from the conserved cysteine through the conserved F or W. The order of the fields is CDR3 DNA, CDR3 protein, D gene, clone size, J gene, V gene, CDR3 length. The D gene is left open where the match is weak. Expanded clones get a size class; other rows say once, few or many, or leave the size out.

CDR3nt: TGCGCCAGCAGCCAGTACCCAGGGGGGGACACTGAAGCTTTCTTT
CDR3aa: CASSQYPGGDTEAFF
d_gene: TRBD1
abundance: NA
j_gene: TRBJ1-1
v_gene: TRBV5-1
len: 15

CDR3nt: TGTGCCAGCAGCTTAGGTACAGGGGGCGCTAACTATGGCTACACCTTC
CDR3aa: CASSLGTGGANYGYTF
d_gene: TRBD1
abundance: once
j_gene: TRBJ1-2
v_gene: TRBV7-9
len: 16

CDR3nt: TGCGCCAGCAGCCAGCTAGAACGGGGTCTGGAGACCCAGTACTTC
CDR3aa: CASSQLERGLETQYF
d_gene: NA
abundance: few
j_gene: TRBJ2-5
v_gene: TRBV4-1
len: 15

CDR3nt: TGTGCCAGCAGCTTTCCCAGGGAAGAGACCCAGTACTTC
CDR3aa: CASSFPREETQYF
d_gene: NA
abundance: NA
j_gene: TRBJ2-5
v_gene: TRBV7-2
len: 13

CDR3nt: TGTGCCAGTCGGGGGATGGCAGATACGCAGTATTTT
CDR3aa: CASRGMADTQYF
d_gene: NA
abundance: NA
j_gene: TRBJ2-3
v_gene: TRBV27
len: 12

CDR3nt: TGTGCCAGCAGCCCAGTTGTCGGGCCTAAATACTATGGCTACACCTTC
CDR3aa: CASSPVVGPKYYGYTF
d_gene: NA
abundance: NA
j_gene: TRBJ1-2
v_gene: TRBV11-2
len: 16

CDR3nt: TGTGCCAGCAGCTTAGTAGGGAGGAGACACTATGGCTACACCTTC
CDR3aa: CASSLVGRRHYGYTF
d_gene: NA
abundance: NA
j_gene: TRBJ1-2
v_gene: TRBV7-2
len: 15

CDR3nt: TGCAGCGTCGTATCGGACAGGGGCGGTGGCTACACCTTC
CDR3aa: CSVVSDRGGGYTF
d_gene: TRBD1
abundance: NA
j_gene: TRBJ1-2
v_gene: TRBV29-1
len: 13

CDR3nt: TGTGCCAGCAGCATAAACAGGGGGCGCGACACCGGGGAGCTGTTTTTT
CDR3aa: CASSINRGRDTGELFF
d_gene: TRBD1
abundance: NA
j_gene: TRBJ2-2
v_gene: TRBV5-5
len: 16

CDR3nt: TGTGCCAGCAGCTTGGGAGAGGGAAGCCAGCCCCAGCATTTT
CDR3aa: CASSLGEGSQPQHF
d_gene: NA
abundance: NA
j_gene: TRBJ1-5
v_gene: TRBV5-8
len: 14